What follows are 6 T cell receptor beta chains derived from one specimen sequenced in a study of T cells in Graves' hyperthyroidism and ophthalmopathy. Amplification of TCR beta CDR3 regions was performed using RNA transcripts as template. RT-PCR in the first round (using the HTBI primer set) targeted the TCR CDR3. TCRdb passed the multiplex PCR reads through MiXCR, listing each CDR3 protein once. Here the sample spans around 500,000 distinct CDR3 sequences, around 15% being singletons. Source material: blood. The receptors shown here come from a woman under 40 with Graves' ophthalmopathy.

Here the CDR3 reads CASSPSRQAPGAFF. Here the CDR3 DNA reads TGTGCCAGCAGCCCCAGTCGACAGGCCCCCGGGGCTTTCTTT. V usage is TRBV7-8 and J usage is TRBJ1-1; tentative D call: TRBD1 (6 bases). The CDR3 loop spans 14 amino acids. V lost 5 bases and J lost 11, with 21 bases in between. The germline CDR1 and CDR2 sequences are SGHVS and FQNEAQ.

This clonotype was found a few times. The CDR3 nucleotides are TGTGCCAGCAACCGAGAAGGCCAAGAGACCCAGTACTTC. Translating it yields CASNREGQETQYF. J is TRBJ2-5 and V is TRBV7-9; D is unresolved. Germline V CDR1 and CDR2: SEHNR, FQNEAQ (reference sequence). V was shortened by 7 bases and J by 1 base, with 10 bases between the two germline ends. CDR3 length equals 13 residues.

This clonotype was counted between two and nine times. The CDR3 bases are TGCAGTGCTAGAGACGTGAGCTCCTACAATGAGCAGTTCTTC. Its protein is CSARDVSSYNEQFF. The chain employs TRBV20-1 and TRBJ2-1; D remains unclear. The germline CDR1 and CDR2 sequences are DFQATT and SNEGSKA (reference sequence). V was cut by 0 bases and J by 0 bases, with 6 bases left in between. The CDR3 sequence is 14 residues long.

This clonotype was observed at least ten times. The chain carries TRBV27 and TRBJ2-3; D may be TRBD2 (6 bases). V lost 6 bases and J 6 bases, leaving 19 bases between the germline ends. This CDR3 is built from 15 residues. Germline V gene sequence: CDR1 MNHEY, CDR2 SMNVEV (reference sequence). In DNA, the CDR3 is TGTGCCAGCAGCTCTAGGGCTAGCGAATGGGATACGCAGTATTTT. Its translation: CASSSRASEWDTQYF.

This clonotype was detected many times. The genes are TRBV7-8 and TRBJ2-7; D not certain. Per the germline V gene, CDR1 is SGHVS and CDR2 is FQNEAQ. The CDR3 is made up of 12 amino acids. V was shortened by 5 bases and J by 7 bases, with 12 bases between the two germline ends. The CDR3 is CASSHHQLEQYF. The CDR3 nucleotides read TGTGCCAGCAGCCACCATCAACTAGAGCAGTACTTC.

This chain links TRBV28 with TRBJ1-4, with TRBD1 matching over 12 bases. Germline V CDR1 and CDR2: MDHEN, SYDVKM. The CDR3 loop spans 15 amino acids. V gave up 5 bases and J gave up 10 bases; unmatched junction bases: 8. Written as DNA, the CDR3 is TGTGCCAGCAGTGCAGCAGGGGACAGGGGGCGAAAACTGTTTTTT. It yields the protein CASSAAGDRGRKLFF.